The text below deals with one T cell receptor (beta chain). The antigen is undetermined. V shed 0 bases, J shed 7 bases, and the junction held 5 bases outside the gene matches. Germline loops: CDR1 LNHNV, CDR2 YYDKDF (reference sequence). This CDR3 is built from 16 residues. The sample originates from a study of graft-versus-host responses after intestinal transplantation. Overall study: The transplants performed in recipients were multivisceral, liver-intestinal, or isolated intestinal. After anti-thymocyte globulin induction, recipients took tacrolimus and steroids for approximately three years. Study conclusions and caveats: GvH clones occurred in recipient marrow; some first appeared in ileum or blood. An association linked early post-transplant HvG declines with peak circulating GvH clone levels.

The table came from immunoSEQ multiplex PCR; TCRdb's copy has only in-frame clones and leaves some out. The sample lists roughly 130,000 clones; 80% to 95% were seen once. The gene calls are TRBV15 and TRBJ2-1; TRBD2 agrees at 11 bases. The sequence derives from a human donor who received an intestinal transplant. The sequencing used unstimulated CD4+ T cells sorted from spleen or lymph node cells, collected before intestinal transplant. CDR3 in amino acids: CATSRDSGLADNEQFF. CDR3 nucleotide sequence: TGTGCCACCAGCAGAGATTCGGGACTAGCGGATAATGAGCAGTTCTTC.